This T cell receptor beta chain was identified during a study of T cell responses to AZD1222 COVID-19 vaccine. Study observations and caveats: Baseline seropositivity characterized only a handful of AZD1222 recipients.

Of note for this clone: The antigen remains unidentified.

The method was immunoSEQ multiplex PCR; TCRdb's version includes in-frame clones alone and lacks a portion of them. The sample holds around 50,000 clones, under 90% seen once. V was cut by 5 bases and J by 5 bases, with 18 bases left in between. Germline CDR1 is SEHNR and CDR2 is FQNEAQ (reference sequence). The CDR3 length is 15 residues. The material sequenced was peripheral blood, taken on day 0 of AZD1222 vaccination. The rearrangement joins TRBV7-9 to TRBJ1-2; D might be TRBD1 (6 bases). This TCR was sampled from an adult in good health. Written as DNA, the CDR3 is TGTGCCAGCAGCCCCGGGACCCTTCAGGGGTATGGCTACACCTTC. Encoded protein: CASSPGTLQGYGYTF.